The source of this T cell receptor (beta chain) is a study of beta chain features in type 1 diabetes. Study-wide results and limits: For Type 1 diabetes patients, all four CD4+ subsets carried TCRB CDR3s that were moderately but significantly shorter.

Donors underwent one heparinised blood draw, around 100 mL on average. Based on CD45RO/CCR7/CD25/CD127/CD95/CD27, CD4+ regulatory, stem cell-like memory, naive and central memory cells were sorted. Sequenced material consisted of expressed TCRB transcripts (all of the isolated RNA was reverse transcribed). There were approximately 3.5 million reads on average in the naive, central memory and regulatory T cell samples. Using immunoSEQ multiplex PCR, the repertoire was profiled, and TCRdb retains in-frame clones only, with some absent. The table includes 600,000 to 650,000 clones, around a sixth detected once. In regard to this clone: What it binds is not known.

This sequence was found in a man aged 18 to 35 in good health. Sequencing was done on a sample of naive CD4+ T cells from blood.

The CDR3 nucleotides are TGTGCCAGTCAATCTAGCGGGAGTTATTCTTCAGATACGCAGTATTTT. The encoded protein is CASQSSGSYSSDTQYF. V gene TRBV19 combines with J gene TRBJ2-3, with TRBD2 identical over 10 bases. CDR3 size: 16 residues. The J segment lost 4 bases and the V segment lost 8 bases, leaving 12 bases of the junction unmatched. CDR1 is LNHDA and CDR2 is SQIVND in the germline V gene (reference sequence).